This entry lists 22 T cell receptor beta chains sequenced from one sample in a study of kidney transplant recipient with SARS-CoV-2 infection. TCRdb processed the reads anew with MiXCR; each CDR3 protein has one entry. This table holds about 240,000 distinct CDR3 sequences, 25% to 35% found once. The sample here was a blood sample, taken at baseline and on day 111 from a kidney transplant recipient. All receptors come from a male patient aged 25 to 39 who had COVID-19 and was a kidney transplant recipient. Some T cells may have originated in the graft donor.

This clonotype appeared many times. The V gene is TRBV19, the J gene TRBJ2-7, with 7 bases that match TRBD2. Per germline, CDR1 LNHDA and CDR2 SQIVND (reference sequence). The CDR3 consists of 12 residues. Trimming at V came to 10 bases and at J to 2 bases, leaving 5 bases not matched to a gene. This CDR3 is CATGEGPYEQYF. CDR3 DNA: TGTGCCACCGGGGAGGGCCCCTACGAGCAGTACTTC.

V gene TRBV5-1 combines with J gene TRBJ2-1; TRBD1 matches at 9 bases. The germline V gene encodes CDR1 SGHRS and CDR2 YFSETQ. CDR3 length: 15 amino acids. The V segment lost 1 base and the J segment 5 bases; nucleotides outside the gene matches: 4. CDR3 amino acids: CASSLRDRVNNEQFF. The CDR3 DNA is TGCGCCAGCAGCTTGCGGGACAGGGTGAACAATGAGCAGTTCTTC.

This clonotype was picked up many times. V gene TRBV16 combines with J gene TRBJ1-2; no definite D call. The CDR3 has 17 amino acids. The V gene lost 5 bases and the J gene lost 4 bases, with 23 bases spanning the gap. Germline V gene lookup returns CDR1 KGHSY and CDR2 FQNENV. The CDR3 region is CASSKLLVVRKTYGYTF. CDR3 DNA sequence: TGTGCCAGCAGCAAATTACTGGTCGTTAGAAAGACCTATGGCTACACCTTC.

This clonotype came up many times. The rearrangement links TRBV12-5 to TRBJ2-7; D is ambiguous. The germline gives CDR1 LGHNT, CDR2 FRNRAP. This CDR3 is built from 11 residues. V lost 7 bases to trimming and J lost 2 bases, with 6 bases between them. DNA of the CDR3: TGTGCTAGTGTCAGCACCTACGAGCAGTACTTC. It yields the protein CASVSTYEQYF. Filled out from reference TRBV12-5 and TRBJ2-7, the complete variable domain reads DARVTQTPRHKVTEMGQEVTMRCQPILGHNTVFWYRQTMMQGLELLAYFRNRAPLDDSGMPKDRFSAEMPDATLATLKIQPSEPRDSAVYFCASVSTYEQYFGPGTRLTVT.

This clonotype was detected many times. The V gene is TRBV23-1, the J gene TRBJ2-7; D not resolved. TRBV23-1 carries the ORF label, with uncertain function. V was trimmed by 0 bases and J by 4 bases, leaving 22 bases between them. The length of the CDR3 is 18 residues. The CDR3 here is CASSQSEKVCARRYEQYF. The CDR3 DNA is TGCGCCAGCAGTCAATCGGAAAAGGTTTGTGCCAGGAGATACGAGCAGTACTTC.

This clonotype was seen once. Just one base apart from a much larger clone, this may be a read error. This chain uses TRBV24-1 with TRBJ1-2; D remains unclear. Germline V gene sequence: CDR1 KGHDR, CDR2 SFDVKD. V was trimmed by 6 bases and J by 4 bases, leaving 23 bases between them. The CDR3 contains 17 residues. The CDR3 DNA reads TGTGCCACCAGTCGTGCAATTAGTACCGGAAAGACCTATGGCTACACCTTC. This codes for CATSRAISTGKTYGYTF.

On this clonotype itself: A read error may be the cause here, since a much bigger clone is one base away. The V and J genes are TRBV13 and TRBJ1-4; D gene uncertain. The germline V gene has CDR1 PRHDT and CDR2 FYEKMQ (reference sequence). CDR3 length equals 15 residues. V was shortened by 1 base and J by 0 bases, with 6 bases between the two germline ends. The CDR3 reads CASSLAGATNEKLFF. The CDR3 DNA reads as TGTGCCAGCAGCTTAGCTGGGGCAACTAATGAAAAACTGTTTTTT.

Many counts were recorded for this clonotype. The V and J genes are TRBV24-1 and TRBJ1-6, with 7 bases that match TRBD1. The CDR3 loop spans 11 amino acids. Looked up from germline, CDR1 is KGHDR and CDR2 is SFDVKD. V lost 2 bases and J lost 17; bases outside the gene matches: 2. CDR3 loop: CATSDSTGFHF. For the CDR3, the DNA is TGTGCCACCAGTGATTCGACAGGGTTCCACTTT.

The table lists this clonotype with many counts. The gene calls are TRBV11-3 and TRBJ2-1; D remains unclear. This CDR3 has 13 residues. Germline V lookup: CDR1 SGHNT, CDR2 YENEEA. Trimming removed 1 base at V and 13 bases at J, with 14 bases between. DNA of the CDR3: TGTGCCAGCAGCTTAGTCCCCGCAGAAGCTCAGTTCTTC. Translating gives CASSLVPAEAQFF.

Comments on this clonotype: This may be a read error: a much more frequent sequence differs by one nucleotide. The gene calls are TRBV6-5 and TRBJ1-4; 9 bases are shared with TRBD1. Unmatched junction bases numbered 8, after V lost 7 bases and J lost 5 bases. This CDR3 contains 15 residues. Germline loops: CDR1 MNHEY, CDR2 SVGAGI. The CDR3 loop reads CASKDQQGANEKLFF. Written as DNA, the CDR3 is TGTGCCAGCAAAGACCAACAGGGGGCAAATGAAAAACTGTTTTTT.

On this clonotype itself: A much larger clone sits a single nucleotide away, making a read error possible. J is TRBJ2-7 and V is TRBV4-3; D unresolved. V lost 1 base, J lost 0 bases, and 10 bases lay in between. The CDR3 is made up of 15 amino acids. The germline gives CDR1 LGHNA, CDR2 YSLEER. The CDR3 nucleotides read TGCGCCAGCAGCCAAGCTCTGGGCAACTCCTACGAGCAGTACTTC. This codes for CASSQALGNSYEQYF.

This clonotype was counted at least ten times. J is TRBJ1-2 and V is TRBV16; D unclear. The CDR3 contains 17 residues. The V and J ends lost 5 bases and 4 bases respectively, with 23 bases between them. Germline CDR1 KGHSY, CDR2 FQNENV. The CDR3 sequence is CASSSNKVVRKTYGYTF. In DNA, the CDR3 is TGTGCCAGCAGCTCTAATAAGGTCGTTAGAAAGACCTATGGCTACACCTTC.

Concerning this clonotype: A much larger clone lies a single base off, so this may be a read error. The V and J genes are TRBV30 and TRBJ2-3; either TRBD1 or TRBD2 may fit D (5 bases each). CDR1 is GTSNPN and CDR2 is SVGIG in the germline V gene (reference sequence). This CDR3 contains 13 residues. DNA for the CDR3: TGTGCCTGGAGTGTCGACTACACAGGTACGCAGTATTTT. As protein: CAWSVDYTGTQYF. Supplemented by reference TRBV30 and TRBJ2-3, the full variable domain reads SQTIHQWPATLVQPVGSPLSLECTVEGTSNPNLYWYRQAAGRGLQLLFYSVGIGQISSEVPQNLSASRPQDRQFILSSKKLLLSDSGFYLCAWSVDYTGTQYFGPGTRLTVL.

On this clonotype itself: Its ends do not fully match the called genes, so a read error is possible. Here the CDR3 reads CACSCSFCIGKTYGYTF. The CDR3 coding sequence is TGTGCCTGCAGTTGTAGCTTCTGCATCGGAAAGACCTATGGCTACACCTTC. V and J are TRBV6-2 or TRBV6-3 and TRBJ1-2; no firm D call. The length of the CDR3 is 17 residues. Germline CDR1 MNHEY, CDR2 SVGEGT.

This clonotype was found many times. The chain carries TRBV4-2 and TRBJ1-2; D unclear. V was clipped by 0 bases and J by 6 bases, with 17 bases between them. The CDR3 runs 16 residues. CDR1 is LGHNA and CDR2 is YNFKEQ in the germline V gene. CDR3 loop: CASSQELATPSHGYTF. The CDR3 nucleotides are TGTGCCAGCAGCCAAGAGTTGGCCACACCCTCCCATGGCTACACCTTC.

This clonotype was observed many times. The CDR3 DNA follows: TGTGCCAGTAGCGCGCCCACCCTGAATGAGCAGTTCTTC. It encodes CASSAPTLNEQFF. The J gene is TRBJ2-1, the V gene TRBV19; D ambiguous. The CDR3 is 13 amino acids. Trimming removed 6 bases from V and 7 bases from J, with 13 bases in between. Germline assignment: CDR1 LNHDA and CDR2 SQIVND (reference sequence). Together with reference TRBV19 and TRBJ2-1, the CDR3 gives the full variable domain: DGGITQSPKYLFRKEGQNVTLSCEQNLNHDAMYWYRQDPGQGLRLIYYSQIVNDFQKGDIAEGYSVSREKKESFPLTVTSAQKNPTAFYLCASSAPTLNEQFFGPGTRLTVL.

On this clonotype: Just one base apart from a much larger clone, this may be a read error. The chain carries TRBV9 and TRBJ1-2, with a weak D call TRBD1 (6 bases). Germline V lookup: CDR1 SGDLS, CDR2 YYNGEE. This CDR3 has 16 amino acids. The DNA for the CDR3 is TGTACCAGCAGGGGCATGTACTCAAGAAAGACCTATGGCTACACCTTC. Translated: CTSRGMYSRKTYGYTF.

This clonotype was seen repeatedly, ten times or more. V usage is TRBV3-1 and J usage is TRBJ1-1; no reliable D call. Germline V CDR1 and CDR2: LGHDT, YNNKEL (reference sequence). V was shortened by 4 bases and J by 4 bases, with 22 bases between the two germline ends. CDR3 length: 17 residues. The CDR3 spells CASSLYIPISIRTEAFF. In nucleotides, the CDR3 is TGTGCCAGCAGCCTATATATTCCCATTTCAATTCGCACTGAAGCTTTCTTT.

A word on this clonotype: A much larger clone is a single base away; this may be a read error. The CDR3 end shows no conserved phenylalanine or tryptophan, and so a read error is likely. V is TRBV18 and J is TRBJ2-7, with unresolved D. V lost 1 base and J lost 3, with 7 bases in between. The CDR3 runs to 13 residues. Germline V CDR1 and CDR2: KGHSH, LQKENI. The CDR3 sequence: CASSPQTDYEQYI. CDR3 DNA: TGTGCCAGCTCACCACAAACAGACTACGAGCAGTACATC.

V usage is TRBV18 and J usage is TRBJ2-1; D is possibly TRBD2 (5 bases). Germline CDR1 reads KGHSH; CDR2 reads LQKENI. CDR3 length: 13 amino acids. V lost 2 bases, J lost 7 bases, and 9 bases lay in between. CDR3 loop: CASSPNRGNEQFF. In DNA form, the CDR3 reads TGTGCCAGCTCACCAAACCGGGGAAATGAGCAGTTCTTC.

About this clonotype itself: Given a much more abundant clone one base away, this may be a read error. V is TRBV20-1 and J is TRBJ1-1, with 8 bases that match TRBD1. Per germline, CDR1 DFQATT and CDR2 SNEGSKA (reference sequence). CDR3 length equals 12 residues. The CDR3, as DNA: TGCAGTGCTGCACAGGGGGAAACTGAAGCTTCCTTT. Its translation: CSAAQGETEASF.

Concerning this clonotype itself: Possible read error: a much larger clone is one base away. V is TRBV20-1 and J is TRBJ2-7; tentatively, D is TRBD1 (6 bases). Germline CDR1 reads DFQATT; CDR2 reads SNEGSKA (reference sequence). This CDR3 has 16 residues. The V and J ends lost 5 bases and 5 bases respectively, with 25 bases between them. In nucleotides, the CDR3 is TGCAGTGCTGTGCGAAAGGGGACAACCTTCCCGGACGAGCAGTACTTC. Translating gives CSAVRKGTTFPDEQYF.